A selection of T cell receptor beta chains follows, all from one sample in a study of T cell changes during pregnancy in multiple sclerosis. TCRdb keeps only in-frame clones here, not all; method: immunoSEQ multiplex PCR. Of 80,000 or so clones detected, under 95% appear once; the ten largest clones hold 2.6%. Sequences were derived from peripheral blood, sampled before pregnancy. These TCRs come from a female donor with multiple sclerosis, enrolled in a pregnancy study. Each CDR3 is given with its conserved first and last residue. The D gene is left open where the match is weak. Size is omitted from some rows. Given values are once, few, many or a class for expanded clones.

clone_size j_call v_call d_call cdr3_aa cdr3_nt
NA TRBJ2-5 TRBV28 NA CASSSPGALETQYF TGTGCCAGCAGTTCCCCAGGGGCCCTAGAGACCCAGTACTTC
NA TRBJ1-4 TRBV2 TRBD1 CASRGWDRELLTNEKLFF TGTGCCAGCAGAGGATGGGACAGGGAGCTATTAACTAATGAAAAACTGTTTTTT
NA TRBJ1-2 TRBV19 NA CASSVQATLYGYTF TGTGCCAGTAGCGTGCAGGCCACCCTCTATGGCTACACCTTC
NA TRBJ1-5 TRBV5-1 NA CASSLGGYSNQPQHF TGCGCCAGCAGCTTGGGCGGCTATAGCAATCAGCCCCAGCATTTT
NA TRBJ2-1 TRBV28 NA CASSLVGQQYNEQFF TGTGCCAGCAGTTTGGTAGGACAGCAGTATAATGAGCAGTTCTTC
NA TRBJ2-1 TRBV28 TRBD2 CAISPPGTSGRGQQFF TGTGCAATTTCCCCCCCCGGGACTAGCGGGAGGGGTCAGCAGTTCTTC
NA TRBJ2-5 TRBV15 TRBD2 CATSRDVSGGRETQYF TGTGCCACCAGCAGAGATGTATCGGGAGGGCGAGAGACCCAGTACTTC
NA TRBJ2-7 TRBV19 NA CASSINSGGEQYF TGTGCCAGTAGTATAAATAGCGGAGGGGAGCAGTACTTC
NA TRBJ2-1 TRBV28 NA CASSLTGAGDEQFF TGTGCCAGCAGTTTAACGGGAGCGGGCGATGAGCAGTTCTTC
few TRBJ2-7 TRBV28 TRBD1 CASSLGQFYEQYF TGTGCCAGCAGTTTGGGACAGTTCTACGAGCAGTACTTC
once TRBJ1-5 TRBV15 TRBD1 CATSRDEGRTGDYNQPQHF TGTGCCACCAGCAGAGATGAGGGGAGGACAGGGGATTACAATCAGCCCCAGCATTTT
NA TRBJ1-2 TRBV7-9 NA CASSSDQLDGYTF TGTGCCAGCAGCTCTGACCAACTAGATGGCTACACCTTC
NA TRBJ1-2 TRBV6-6 TRBD1 CASRYLMGQEYGYTF TGTGCCAGCAGATACCTGATGGGACAGGAGTATGGCTACACCTTC
NA TRBJ2-5 TRBV11-2 TRBD2 CASSLTAGDQETQYF TGTGCCAGCAGCTTAACAGCGGGAGACCAGGAGACCCAGTACTTC
NA TRBJ2-1 TRBV5-1 NA CASSLEYGSEQFF TGCGCCAGCAGCTTGGAGTACGGTAGTGAGCAGTTCTTC
many TRBJ2-1 TRBV2 NA CASWQLYNEQFF TGTGCCAGCTGGCAGTTATACAATGAGCAGTTCTTC
NA TRBJ2-7 TRBV9 TRBD2 CASSVELAGGLYEQYF TGTGCCAGCAGCGTAGAACTAGCGGGAGGACTATACGAGCAGTACTTC
NA TRBJ2-1 TRBV7-2 TRBD2 CASSPGLGDNEQFF TGTGCCAGCAGCCCGGGACTAGGGGACAATGAGCAGTTCTTC
few TRBJ2-1 TRBV12-5 NA CASGLSGVDEQFF TGTGCTAGTGGTTTGTCGGGAGTGGATGAGCAGTTCTTC
NA TRBJ2-3 TRBV5-1 NA CASSLGWTATDTQYF TGCGCCAGCAGCTTGGGGTGGACAGCGACAGATACGCAGTATTTT
NA TRBJ1-6 TRBV6-5 TRBD1 CASWGRGSYNSPLHF TGTGCCAGCTGGGGCAGGGGGTCCTATAATTCACCCCTCCACTTT
once TRBJ2-3 TRBV6-5 TRBD1 CASSWGTGGTDTQYF TGTGCCAGCAGTTGGGGGACAGGGGGAACAGATACGCAGTATTTT
NA TRBJ1-1 TRBV11-2 NA CASRAPQPTEAFF TGTGCCAGCAGGGCACCACAGCCCACTGAAGCTTTCTTT